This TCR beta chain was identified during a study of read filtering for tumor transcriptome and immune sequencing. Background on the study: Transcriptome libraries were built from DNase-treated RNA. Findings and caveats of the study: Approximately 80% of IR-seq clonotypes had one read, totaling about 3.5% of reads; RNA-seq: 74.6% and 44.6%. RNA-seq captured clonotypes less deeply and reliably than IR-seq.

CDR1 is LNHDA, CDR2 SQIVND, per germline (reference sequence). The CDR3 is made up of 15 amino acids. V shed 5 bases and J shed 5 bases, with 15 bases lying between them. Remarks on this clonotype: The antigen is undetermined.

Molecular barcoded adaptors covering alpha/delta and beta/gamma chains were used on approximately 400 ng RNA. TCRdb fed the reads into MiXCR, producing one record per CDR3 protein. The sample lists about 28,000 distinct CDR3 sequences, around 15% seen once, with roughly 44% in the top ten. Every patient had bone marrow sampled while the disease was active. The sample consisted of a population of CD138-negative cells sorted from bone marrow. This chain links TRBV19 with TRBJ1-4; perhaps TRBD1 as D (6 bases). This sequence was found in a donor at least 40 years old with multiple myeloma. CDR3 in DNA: TGTGCCAGTAGTTCACCGGGACACGTAAATGAAAAACTGTTTTTT. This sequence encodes CASSSPGHVNEKLFF.